Following are 14 T cell receptor beta chains from one sample sequenced in a study of CD8+CD57+ T cells in acquired aplastic anemia (dated by TCRdb to 2016 to 2018). TCRdb records Illumina HiSeq 2000 as the sequencer. Genomic DNA served as template for TCR beta VDJ combination and CDR3 sequence profiling. TCRdb passed the public sequencing reads through fastp at Q25 and MiXCR, retaining productive beta sequences. Each CDR3 protein gets just one entry, which takes the most common genes and DNA from the rows behind it. The sample table holds around 230,000 distinct CDR3 sequences, of which 60% to 65% were seen once. The ten largest clones capture approximately 30% of the sample. Input material: sorted CD4+, CD8+, or CD8+CD57+ T cells (not recorded which) from PBMCs. The source is a human donor in good health.

Many counts were recorded for this clonotype. The rearrangement joins TRBV20-1 to TRBJ1-1; TRBD1 matches 11 bases. Germline CDR1 is DFQATT and CDR2 is SNEGSKA (reference sequence). This CDR3 has 14 amino acids. Trimming took 5 bases from V and 5 from J; bases not matched to a gene: 7. CDR3 in amino acids: CSAPGQGAGTEAFF. CDR3 nucleotide sequence: TGCAGTGCTCCAGGACAGGGGGCAGGGACTGAAGCTTTCTTT.

This clonotype was counted ten times or more. The chain combines TRBV6-4 with TRBJ1-1; tentative D call: TRBD1 (5 bases). V lost 0 bases to trimming and J lost 1 base, with 6 bases between them. Germline CDR1 MRHNA, CDR2 SNTAGT. There are 14 residues in the CDR3. CDR3 amino acids: CASSDSTENTEAFF. CDR3 bases: TGTGCCAGCAGTGACTCGACAGAGAACACTGAAGCTTTCTTT.

This clonotype was detected many times. The V call is TRBV6-6, the J call TRBJ2-3; a possible D gene is TRBD1 (6 bases). V was clipped by 6 bases and J by 5 bases, with 18 bases between them. Germline values: CDR1 MNHNY, CDR2 SVGAGI (reference sequence). The CDR3 runs to 15 residues. CDR3 sequence: CASSFEYRVGDTQYF. The CDR3 bases are TGTGCCAGCAGCTTTGAGTACAGGGTTGGAGATACGCAGTATTTT.

This clonotype was recorded once. One junction end disagrees with the germline gene, perhaps due to a read error. This rearrangement joins TRBV15 to TRBJ2-2, with a weak D call TRBD2 (5 bases). In germline, CDR1 is LNHNV, CDR2 YYDKDF (reference sequence). The CDR3 loop spans 17 amino acids. The CDR3 DNA is TGTGCCACCAGCAGAGATCCGGCAGCGGTGAGGACCGAGGAGCTGTTTTTT. It yields the protein CATSRDPAAVRTEELFF. Full variable domain (outside the CDR3, taken from reference TRBV15 and TRBJ2-2): DAMVIQNPRYQVTQFGKPVTLSCSQTLNHNVMYWYQQKSSQAPKLLFHYYDKDFNNEADTPDNFQSRRPNTSFCFLDIRSPGLGDTAMYLCATSRDPAAVRTEELFFGEGSRLTVL.

With respect to this clonotype: This may be a read error, as it is one base from a much larger clone. The J gene is TRBJ2-5, the V gene TRBV4-2; 9 bases align to TRBD2. The closer fit of TRBJ2-1 to the DNA end suggests the J call may be wrong. Per the germline V gene, CDR1 is LGHNA and CDR2 is YNFKEQ. The CDR3 runs to 15 residues. The CDR3 is CASSQLAGDYNGQFF. DNA of the CDR3: TGTGCCAGCAGCCAGTTAGCGGGGGACTACAATGGGCAGTTCTTC.

This clonotype was detected a few times. The chain's CDR3 is CSAGGPDTNSPLHF. The DNA of the CDR3 is TGCAGTGCGGGGGGCCCCGACACAAATTCACCCCTCCACTTT. The genes are TRBV20-1 and TRBJ1-6, with D tentatively TRBD1 (6 bases). The germline gives CDR1 DFQATT, CDR2 SNEGSKA (reference sequence). CDR3 length equals 14 residues. The germline V and J ends were trimmed by 6 bases and 7 bases, with 16 bases remaining between them.

This rearrangement joins TRBV5-1 to TRBJ2-1; no clear D gene. This CDR3 is 15 amino acids long. V lost 0 bases to trimming and J lost 1 base, with 8 bases between them. Germline values: CDR1 SGHRS, CDR2 YFSETQ. In DNA, the CDR3 is TGCGCCAGCAGCTTGGACGGGCCTTCCTACAATGAGCAGTTCTTC. It translates to CASSLDGPSYNEQFF.

This chain joins TRBV10-3 and TRBJ1-6; perhaps TRBD1 as D (5 bases). V lost 0 bases to trimming and J lost 5 bases, with 8 bases between them. This CDR3 contains 15 residues. The V gene's germline CDR1 is ENHRY and CDR2 SYGVKD. This CDR3 is CAISESQGNNSPLHF. The CDR3 DNA reads TGTGCCATCAGTGAGTCGCAGGGCAATAATTCACCCCTCCACTTT.

The rearrangement joins TRBV2 to TRBJ2-7, with D perhaps TRBD2 (7 bases). Germline V CDR1 and CDR2: SNHLY, FYNNEI. This CDR3 has 14 residues. V was cut by 0 bases and J by 6 bases, with 12 bases left in between. Here the CDR3 reads CASSEAGGASEQYF. In DNA, the CDR3 is TGTGCCAGCAGTGAAGCAGGGGGGGCCTCCGAGCAGTACTTC.

The chain links TRBV20-1 to TRBJ2-7; the D is unclear. Germline assignment: CDR1 DFQATT and CDR2 SNEGSKA (reference sequence). The CDR3 runs to 15 residues. The germline V and J ends were trimmed by 0 bases and 3 bases, with 15 bases remaining between them. CDR3 protein: CSARDLEARDYEQYF. The CDR3 DNA follows: TGCAGTGCTAGAGATCTCGAAGCGAGAGACTACGAGCAGTACTTC.

The table lists this clonotype with many counts. The chain is built from TRBV2 and TRBJ2-1; 16 bases fit TRBD2. This CDR3 has 15 residues. CDR1 SNHLY and CDR2 FYNNEI come from the germline V gene. With V trimmed by 11 bases and J by 5 bases, 6 bases remained unmatched. CDR3 in amino acids: CAGSGLAGGDNEQFF. As DNA, the CDR3 is TGTGCCGGATCGGGACTAGCGGGGGGGGACAATGAGCAGTTCTTC.

V is TRBV27 and J is TRBJ2-2; D is undetermined. Trimming shortened V by 5 bases and J by 7 bases, and 14 bases separated the two germline ends. CDR1 and CDR2 from the germline V gene are MNHEY and SMNVEV (reference sequence). This CDR3 is 14 amino acids long. As DNA, the CDR3 is TGTGCCAGCAGTGTACTTTCGGTGAGCGGGGAGCTGTTTTTT. Residues: CASSVLSVSGELFF.

V gene TRBV7-2 combines with J gene TRBJ2-7; 7 bases are shared with TRBD1. Germline V lookup: CDR1 SGHTA, CDR2 FQGNSA. This CDR3 is 15 amino acids long. Losses at the gene ends were 5 bases for V and 2 bases for J; bases not matched to a gene: 9. DNA of the CDR3: TGTGCCAGCAGCCCGATACGGGACAGAGCCTACGAGCAGTACTTC. This gives the protein CASSPIRDRAYEQYF.

This clonotype has at least ten counts. This chain connects TRBV20-1 to TRBJ2-1, with unresolved D. The CDR3 runs to 14 residues. Germline V gives CDR1 DFQATT, CDR2 SNEGSKA (reference sequence). Between the trimmed V and J ends, which lost 0 bases and 2 bases, there was a span of 8 bases. CDR3 region: CSARDTVAYNEQFF. As DNA, the CDR3 is TGCAGTGCTAGAGATACAGTTGCCTACAATGAGCAGTTCTTC.